The 3 T cell receptor beta chains below all came from one sample that was sequenced in a study of Graves' ophthalmopathy and Graves' hyperthyroidism. From RNA, the CDR3 regions of TCR beta chains were amplified and sequenced. HTBI primers primed a first-round RT-PCR, and a second-round multiplex PCR followed. TCRdb recomputed calls from the multiplex PCR reads with MiXCR, one row per CDR3 protein. The sample includes almost 750,000 distinct CDR3 sequences, around 40% of them seen just once. The sequenced material came from peripheral blood. The receptors derive from an adult man with Graves' ophthalmopathy.

This clonotype has a count of ten or more. This chain's CDR3 is CATSKTNTRVGSIAQPQHF. CDR3 nucleotide sequence: TGTGCCACCAGCAAAACCAATACCCGTGTAGGGTCTATTGCTCAGCCCCAGCATTTT. This sequence joins TRBV15 and TRBJ1-5; D gene unclear. The germline V gene encodes CDR1 LNHNV and CDR2 YYDKDF (reference sequence). The V and J ends lost 4 bases and 6 bases respectively, with 28 bases between them. This CDR3 is built from 19 residues.

The chain couples TRBV7-9 to TRBJ2-2; D might be TRBD1 (6 bases). Germline CDR1 reads SEHNR; CDR2 reads FQNEAQ (reference sequence). The V end was cut by 6 bases, the J end by 6 bases, with 8 bases between. The CDR3 extends over 12 amino acids. For the CDR3, the DNA is TGTGCCAGCAGGGGGGCAGCCGGGGAGCTGTTTTTT. Protein: CASRGAAGELFF.

The rearrangement joins TRBV7-9 to TRBJ2-7, with 11 nucleotides matching TRBD1. The CDR3 has 15 amino acids. The germline gives CDR1 SEHNR, CDR2 FQNEAQ (reference sequence). V dropped 5 bases and J dropped 5; count of bases not matched to a gene: 8. The CDR3, as DNA: TGTGCCAGCAGCAGTCGTCGGGACAGGGGGGACGAGCAGTACTTC. This gives the protein CASSSRRDRGDEQYF.